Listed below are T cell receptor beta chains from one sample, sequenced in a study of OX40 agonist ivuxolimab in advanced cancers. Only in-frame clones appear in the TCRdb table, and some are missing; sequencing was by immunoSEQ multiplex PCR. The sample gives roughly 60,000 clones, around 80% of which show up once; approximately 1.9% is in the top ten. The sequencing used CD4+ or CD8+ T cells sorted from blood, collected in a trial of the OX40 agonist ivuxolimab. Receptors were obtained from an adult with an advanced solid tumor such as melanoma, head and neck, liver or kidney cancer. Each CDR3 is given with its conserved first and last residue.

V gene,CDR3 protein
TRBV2,CASSLLPDTQYF
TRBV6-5,CASSYSGLSYGYTF
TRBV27,CASSHYNEQFF
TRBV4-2,CASSQTTGDTQYF
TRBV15,CATSSLNSYEQYF
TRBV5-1,CASSLGGGSNQPQHF
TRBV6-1,CASSKQGDQPQHF
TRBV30,CAWSVRGFWAYEKLFF
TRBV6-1,CASSKTGTWGNIQYF
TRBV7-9,CASSLSGARSYNEQFF
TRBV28,CASSRSSGRAGSYNEQFF
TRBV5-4,CASSLVETGGSYEQFF
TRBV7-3,CASSVGVTDTQYF
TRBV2,CASSGVSGRTEAFF
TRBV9,CASASAPQETQYF
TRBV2,CASLRQANTEAFF
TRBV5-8,CASSPGTYGYTF
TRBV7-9,CASSLDSGNEKLFF
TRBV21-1,CASSRGPVGNEQFF
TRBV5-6,CASSLGAGRRADTQYF
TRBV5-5,CASSSEGQGVSSYTF
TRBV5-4,CASSLEVVPPYNEQFF
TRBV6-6,CASSGDSTDTQYF
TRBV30,CAGTSGTYGGEQFF
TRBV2,CASRSGLFPTDTQYF
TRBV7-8,CASSLVGQGAGANVLTF
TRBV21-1,CASSKGRGRNEQYF
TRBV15,CATSRGIGGSYNEQFF
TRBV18,CASSPSGVNNSPLHF
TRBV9,CASRPGHRSKAGELFF
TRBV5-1,CASSLVIQGGTEAFF
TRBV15,CATSTGRYEQFF
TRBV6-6,CASGLAGTDTQYF
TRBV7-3,CASSLDTGELFF
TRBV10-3,CAISEDPTDTQYF
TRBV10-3,CAISELGQNIVNTEAFF
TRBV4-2,CASSPPGNRVDGYTF
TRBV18,CASSPWAGTENTEAFF
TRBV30,CAWSSGTGFNQPQHF
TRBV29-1,CSVERGTGHGTAYEQYF
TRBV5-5,CASSLQGGGYNEQFF
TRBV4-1,CASSQSPNLSYNEQFF
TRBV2,CASSRGLNTEAFF
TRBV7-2,CASSLYAGDTEAFF